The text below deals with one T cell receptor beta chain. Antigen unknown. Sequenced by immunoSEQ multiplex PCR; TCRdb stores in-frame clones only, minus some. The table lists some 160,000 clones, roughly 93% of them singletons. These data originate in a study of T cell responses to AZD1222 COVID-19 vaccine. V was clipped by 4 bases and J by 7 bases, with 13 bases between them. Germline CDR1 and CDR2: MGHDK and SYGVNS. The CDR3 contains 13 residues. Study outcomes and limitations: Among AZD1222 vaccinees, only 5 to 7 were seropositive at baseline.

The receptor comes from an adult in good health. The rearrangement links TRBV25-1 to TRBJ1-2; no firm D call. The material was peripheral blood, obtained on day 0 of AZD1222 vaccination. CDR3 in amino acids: CASSAKGGLGYTF. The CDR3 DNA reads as TGTGCCAGCAGTGCCAAGGGAGGCCTTGGCTACACCTTC.